This TCR beta chain is from a study of T-cell memory formation after mild COVID-19. Study-wide background: TCR clusters were mostly confined to one donor each.

One entry per CDR3 protein results from TCRdb running MiXCR on the 5' RACE reads. The table has roughly 190,000 distinct CDR3 sequences, about 27% seen once. The CDR3 length is 15 residues. The V and J ends lost 2 bases and 4 bases, in that order; junction bases with no gene match: 1. CDR1 is ENHRY, CDR2 SYGVKD, per germline. Whole-study findings and limits: The main location of contracting CD4+ clones was CM and EM, and that of contracting CD8+ clones was EMRA. Later expanders leaned CD4+, whereas day 15 to 85 contracting clones were balanced CD4/CD8.

This clonotype was detected only a few times. No antigen is known for it. The source of this sequence is an adult woman who had mild COVID-19 (a few samples of this study predate the infection). Cell type and time point are not known. The sequenced material came from PBMCs or a T cell subset sorted from them (not recorded which). This chain uses TRBV10-3 with TRBJ2-7; TRBD2 matches 14 bases. The CDR3 region is CAISEGTSGRYEQYF. CDR3 in DNA: TGTGCCATCAGTGAGGGGACTAGCGGGAGATACGAGCAGTACTTC.